This T cell receptor (beta chain) derives from a study of radiotherapy plus CTLA-4 blockade in lung cancer. Study information: Patients showed objective responses in 18% of cases, and disease control was achieved by approximately 30%.

Study findings and constraints: Blood-borne expansion of tumor-derived TCR clones followed radiotherapy plus ipilimumab.

A remark on this clone: The antigen remains unidentified.

Only in-frame clones appear in the TCRdb table, and some are missing; sequencing was by immunoSEQ multiplex PCR. The sample holds about 73,000 clones; around nine tenths are singletons and the top ten take 40%. V shed 2 bases and J shed 5 bases, with 10 bases lying between them. The CDR3 consists of 13 residues. Per germline, CDR1 SGHRS and CDR2 YFSETQ. Specimen: peripheral blood, collected from a patient treated with radiotherapy plus ipilimumab. This TCR was sampled from a human donor with non-small cell lung cancer that progressed on radiotherapy plus ipilimumab. The chain links TRBV5-1 to TRBJ2-5; D may match TRBD1 or TRBD2 (6 bases each). The CDR3 sequence: CASSFTGRETQYF. CDR3 DNA: TGCGCCAGCAGCTTCACAGGGAGGGAGACCCAGTACTTC.